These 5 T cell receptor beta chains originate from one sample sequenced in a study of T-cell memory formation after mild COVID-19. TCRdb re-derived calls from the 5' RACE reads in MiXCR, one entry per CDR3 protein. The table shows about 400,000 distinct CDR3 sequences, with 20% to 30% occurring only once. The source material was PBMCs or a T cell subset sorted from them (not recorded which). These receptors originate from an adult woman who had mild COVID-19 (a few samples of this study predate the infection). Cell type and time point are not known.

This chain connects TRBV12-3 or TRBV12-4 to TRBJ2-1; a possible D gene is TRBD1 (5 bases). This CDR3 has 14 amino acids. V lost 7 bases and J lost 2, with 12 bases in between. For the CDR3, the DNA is TGTGCCAGCACGGACACGGGCGCCTACAATGAGCAGTTCTTC. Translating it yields CASTDTGAYNEQFF.

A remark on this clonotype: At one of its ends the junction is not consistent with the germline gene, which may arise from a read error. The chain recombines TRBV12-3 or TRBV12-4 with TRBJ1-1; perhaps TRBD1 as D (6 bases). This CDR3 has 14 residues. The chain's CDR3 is CASTLGGAPAEAFF. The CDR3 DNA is TGTGCCAGCACTTTAGGGGGGGCGCCGGCTGAAGCTTTCTTT.

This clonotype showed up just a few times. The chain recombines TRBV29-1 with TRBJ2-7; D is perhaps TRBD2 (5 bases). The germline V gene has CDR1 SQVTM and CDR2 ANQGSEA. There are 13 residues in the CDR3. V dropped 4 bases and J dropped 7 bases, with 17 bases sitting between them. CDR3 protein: CSVGGVKRSEQYF. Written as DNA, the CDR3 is TGCAGCGTTGGGGGAGTCAAGCGGTCGGAGCAGTACTTC.

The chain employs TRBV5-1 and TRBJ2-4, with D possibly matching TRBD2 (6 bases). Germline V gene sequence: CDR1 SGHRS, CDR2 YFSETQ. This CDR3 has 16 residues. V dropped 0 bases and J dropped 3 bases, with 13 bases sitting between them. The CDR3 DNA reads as TGCGCCAGCAGCTTGGTTGGCGGGGCGATCAAAAACATTCAGTACTTC. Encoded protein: CASSLVGGAIKNIQYF.

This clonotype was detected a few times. The CDR3 bases are TGTGCCAGCAGCTCGTCGGGGACCCAGTACTTC. Protein product: CASSSSGTQYF. The chain combines TRBV7-9 with TRBJ2-5; D ambiguous. The CDR3 contains 11 residues. Germline CDR1 is SEHNR and CDR2 is FQNEAQ (reference sequence). With 4 bases removed from V and 7 bases from J, the gap between germline ends came to 7 bases.